The 6 T cell receptor beta chains given below trace back to one sample, sequenced in a study of technical replicates of blood from a few donors. Measured with immunoSEQ multiplex PCR; TCRdb has only the in-frame clones, and not every one. This sample yields 60,000 to 85,000 clones, of which 75% to 95% are seen a single time; roughly 0.4% belongs to the top ten. Sequenced material: T cells isolated from PBMCs. All receptors derive from a human donor in good health.

The V and J genes are TRBV7-8 and TRBJ2-4, with D possibly TRBD1 on 5 matching bases. This CDR3 has 17 amino acids. The V end was cut by 1 base, the J end by 0 bases, with 13 bases between. Germline CDR1 reads SGHVS; CDR2 reads FQNEAQ. The CDR3 nucleotides are TGTGCCAGCAGCTTAGAACGAAGGGGATTAGCCAAAAACATTCAGTACTTC. Residues: CASSLERRGLAKNIQYF.

This chain joins TRBV10-2 and TRBJ2-2; possible D gene TRBD2, 6 bases. Trimming shortened V by 4 bases and J by 1 base, and 16 bases separated the two germline ends. CDR1 is WSHSY, CDR2 SAAADI, per germline. The CDR3 runs to 17 residues. CDR3 sequence reads: CASSVLSGLRNTGELFF. The CDR3 DNA is TGCGCCAGCAGTGTCTTATCGGGACTTCGGAACACCGGGGAGCTGTTTTTT.

As for this clone: The junction departs from germline at one end; a sequencing error may be responsible. This chain uses TRBV18 with TRBJ2-7; D might be TRBD2 (6 bases). This CDR3 is 16 amino acids long. Germline lookup yields CDR1 KGHSH and CDR2 LQKENI. CDR3 in amino acids: CASSTPALASSYEQYF. CDR3 sequence (DNA): TGTGCCAGCTCAACACCAGCCCTAGCGAGCTCCTACGAGCAGTACTTC.

This clone is a singleton in its sample. This chain connects TRBV5-6 to TRBJ1-5; 9 bases are a match to TRBD1. V lost 3 bases, J lost 2 bases, and 3 bases stayed unmatched. Germline V gene lookup returns CDR1 SGHDT and CDR2 YYEEEE. The CDR3 sequence is 15 residues long. CDR3 DNA: TGTGCCAGCAGCTCCCGGGACAGGGGCAATCAGCCCCAGCATTTT. Its translation is CASSSRDRGNQPQHF.

The CDR3 DNA sequence: TGTGCCAGCAGCACAGGGGGCCAGGTTGAAAAACTGTTTTTT. It is translated as CASSTGGQVEKLFF. The chain carries TRBV7-2 and TRBJ1-4; 9 bases are a match to TRBD1. Germline V CDR1 and CDR2: SGHTA, FQGNSA. Losses at the gene ends were 5 bases for V and 7 bases for J; bases not matched to a gene: 5. This CDR3 has 14 amino acids.

The chain joins TRBV9 to TRBJ2-7, with 7 nucleotides matching TRBD2. CDR3 length: 14 amino acids. The V gene's germline CDR1 is SGDLS and CDR2 YYNGEE. The ends lost 3 bases at V and 7 bases at J; junction bases unmatched: 10. For the CDR3, the DNA is TGTGCCAGCAGCGGAACTAGCGAAATGGGTGAGCAGTACTTC. The encoded protein is CASSGTSEMGEQYF.